Following are 26 T cell receptor beta chains from one sample sequenced in a study of blood T cell repertoires in COVID-19. Produced via immunoSEQ multiplex PCR; TCRdb's table is partial and in-frame only. This table has 75,000 to 100,000 clones, approximately 86% appearing once. Sequencing was done on a sample of peripheral blood. The receptors were sampled from a man older than 75 with acute or convalescent COVID-19.

CDR3 region: CAWKGQKNTEAFF. The CDR3 DNA sequence: TGTGCCTGGAAGGGACAGAAGAACACTGAAGCTTTCTTT. V gene TRBV30 combines with J gene TRBJ1-1, with 7 bases aligning to TRBD1. Looked up from germline, CDR1 is GTSNPN and CDR2 is SVGIG (reference sequence). V shed 4 bases, J shed 1 base, and the junction held 3 bases outside the gene matches. This CDR3 comprises 13 residues.

The V call is TRBV6-5, the J call TRBJ2-1; D call uncertain. Germline CDR1 and CDR2: MNHEY and SVGAGI. The CDR3 has 11 residues. Between the trimmed V and J ends, which lost 5 bases and 8 bases, there was a span of 7 bases. CDR3 amino acids: CASSQTHEQFF. In DNA, the CDR3 is TGTGCCAGCAGTCAAACACATGAGCAGTTCTTC.

The chain is built from TRBV7-6 and TRBJ1-4, with 7 nucleotides matching TRBD1. Germline loops: CDR1 SGHVS, CDR2 FNYEAQ. The CDR3 is made up of 15 amino acids. The V and J ends lost 5 bases and 4 bases, in that order; junction bases with no gene match: 7. The CDR3 region has the DNA TGTGCCAGCAGCCCCTCGGGACAGTTTAATGAAAAACTGTTTTTT. Translating gives CASSPSGQFNEKLFF. Full variable domain (remainder filled in from reference TRBV7-6 and TRBJ1-4): GAGVSQSPRYKVTKRGQDVALRCDPISGHVSLYWYRQALGQGPEFLTYFNYEAQQDKSGLPNDRFSAERPEGSISTLTIQRTEQRDSAMYRCASSPSGQFNEKLFFGSGTQLSVL.

This rearrangement joins TRBV28 to TRBJ1-1; D might be TRBD1 (5 bases). Between the trimmed V and J ends, which lost 8 bases and 6 bases, there was a span of 19 bases. Germline CDR1 and CDR2: MDHEN and SYDVKM. The CDR3 loop spans 14 amino acids. CDR3 amino acids: CASRTGHRVAEAFF. The CDR3 DNA is TGTGCCAGCCGAACAGGACATAGAGTGGCTGAAGCTTTCTTT.

The chain couples TRBV7-9 to TRBJ2-3, with 7 nucleotides matching TRBD2. J lost 2 bases, V lost 1 base, and 6 bases had no gene match. The germline V gene encodes CDR1 SEHNR and CDR2 FQNEAQ (reference sequence). The CDR3 is made up of 16 amino acids. The CDR3 coding sequence is TGTGCCAGCAGCTTAGGGCTAGCGGATCACACAGATACGCAGTATTTT. Amino acids: CASSLGLADHTDTQYF.

The chain has TRBV19 and TRBJ1-4, with TRBD1 matching over 8 bases. The CDR3 is 15 amino acids. With 7 bases clipped from V and 8 bases from J, the junction kept 12 bases outside the gene matches. Germline-derived CDR1 and CDR2 are LNHDA and SQIVND (reference sequence). The CDR3 here is CASKRQGPNAEKLFF. The DNA for the CDR3 is TGTGCCAGTAAAAGACAGGGGCCTAATGCCGAAAAACTGTTTTTT.

The rearrangement uses TRBV5-5 and TRBJ2-5, with TRBD1 identical over 7 bases. CDR1 and CDR2 from the germline V gene are SGHKS and YYEKEE (reference sequence). This CDR3 is built from 14 residues. The V and J ends lost 4 bases and 1 base, in that order; junction bases with no gene match: 4. This chain's CDR3 is CASSRQGVQETQYF. CDR3 bases: TGTGCCAGCAGCCGTCAGGGGGTCCAAGAGACCCAGTACTTC.

The chain recombines TRBV29-1 with TRBJ2-7; D is perhaps TRBD2 (5 bases). CDR3 length equals 13 residues. Deletions cut 4 bases from V and 4 bases from J, with 14 bases between. Germline V gene sequence: CDR1 SQVTM, CDR2 ANQGSEA. CDR3 in DNA: TGCAGCGTTGGGACCTCGGGGAATTACGAGCAGTACTTC. It yields the protein CSVGTSGNYEQYF.

The chain has TRBV19 and TRBJ1-1; tentatively, D is TRBD1 (5 bases). V was clipped by 4 bases and J by 1 base, with 10 bases between them. The CDR3 consists of 14 residues. Germline CDR1 is LNHDA and CDR2 is SQIVND (reference sequence). The CDR3: CASSTQGKNTEAFF. CDR3 DNA sequence: TGTGCCAGTAGTACTCAGGGAAAGAACACTGAAGCTTTCTTT.

This chain's CDR3 is CASSRSSPIYNEQFF. In DNA form, the CDR3 reads TGTGCCAGTAGTAGGTCTAGCCCGATATACAATGAGCAGTTCTTC. This rearrangement joins TRBV19 to TRBJ2-1; D possibly corresponds to TRBD2 (5 bases). V was trimmed by 4 bases and J by 4 bases, leaving 14 bases between them. Germline CDR1 LNHDA, CDR2 SQIVND (reference sequence). The CDR3 extends over 15 amino acids.

The J gene is TRBJ2-1, the V gene TRBV14; 11 bases are shared with TRBD2. Germline V gene sequence: CDR1 SGHDN, CDR2 FVKESK. The CDR3 is 14 residues long. After removal of 4 bases from V and 7 bases from J, the junction contained 3 bases not matched to a gene. CDR3 protein: CASSRLAGYNEQFF. The CDR3 bases are TGTGCCAGCAGCCGACTAGCGGGATATAATGAGCAGTTCTTC.

The CDR3 nucleotides read TGTGCCTGGAGTGTCCAGGGACAGGAATATAGTAGCAATCAGCCCCAGCATTTT. Protein product: CAWSVQGQEYSSNQPQHF. V is TRBV30 and J is TRBJ1-5; 8 bases align to TRBD1. The junction had 10 bases not matched to a gene; V was cut back by 0 bases and J by 0 bases. This CDR3 contains 18 residues. Per germline, CDR1 GTSNPN and CDR2 SVGIG (reference sequence).

The V call is TRBV28, the J call TRBJ1-2; D is unclear. The CDR3 has 13 residues. V was clipped by 5 bases and J by 2 bases, with 9 bases between them. Germline CDR1 is MDHEN and CDR2 is SYDVKM. The CDR3 DNA follows: TGTGCCAGCAGTCTAACGGGGAACTATGGCTACACCTTC. It encodes CASSLTGNYGYTF.

V usage is TRBV7-8 and J usage is TRBJ2-7, with 9 bases identical to TRBD1. J was trimmed by 5 bases and V by 1 base; bases with no gene match: 9. This CDR3 comprises 16 residues. Germline CDR1 and CDR2: SGHVS and FQNEAQ. Here the CDR3 DNA reads TGTGCCAGCAGCTTAGATGCGGGACAGGGAGGGGACGAGCAGTACTTC. As protein: CASSLDAGQGGDEQYF.

V gene TRBV9 combines with J gene TRBJ1-2; the D is unclear. The length of the CDR3 is 12 residues. Trimming removed 2 bases from V and 6 bases from J, with 8 bases in between. The germline CDR1 and CDR2 sequences are SGDLS and YYNGEE. The CDR3: CASSVDSNGYTF. CDR3 DNA: TGTGCCAGCAGCGTGGACTCTAATGGCTACACCTTC.

In its sample, this clone was seen once. This chain uses TRBV29-1 with TRBJ2-5, with no clear D. This CDR3 has 12 residues. V lost 4 bases and J lost 0, with 6 bases in between. Germline values: CDR1 SQVTM, CDR2 ANQGSEA. The CDR3: CSVAANQETQYF. CDR3 bases: TGCAGCGTTGCAGCGAACCAAGAGACCCAGTACTTC.

This clone was detected only once. The chain is built from TRBV9 and TRBJ2-2; D unclear. This CDR3 is built from 14 residues. Deletions cut 0 bases from V and 4 bases from J, with 7 bases between. CDR1 and CDR2 (germline): SGDLS, YYNGEE. This chain's CDR3 is CASSVDFRTGELFF. The DNA for the CDR3 is TGTGCCAGCAGCGTAGACTTTCGCACCGGGGAGCTGTTTTTT.

V and J are TRBV7-2 and TRBJ1-3; 7 nucleotides agree with TRBD1. Germline assignment: CDR1 SGHTA and CDR2 FQGNSA. V lost 5 bases and J lost 2; bases outside the gene matches: 3. The CDR3 is 14 residues long. This CDR3 is CASSAGTAGNTIYF. CDR3 DNA: TGTGCCAGCAGCGCCGGGACAGCTGGAAACACCATATATTTT.

The chain carries TRBV10-3 and TRBJ1-4, with D perhaps TRBD1 (5 bases). V gave up 4 bases and J gave up 2 bases, with 8 bases separating them. Germline assignment: CDR1 ENHRY and CDR2 SYGVKD. This CDR3 has 14 residues. CDR3 protein: CAISGRGTNEKLFF. CDR3 coding DNA: TGTGCCATCAGTGGAAGGGGCACTAATGAAAAACTGTTTTTT.

This clone was seen more than once but under ten times. V is TRBV6-2 or TRBV6-3 and J is TRBJ1-5; D perhaps matches TRBD1 (5 bases). The CDR3 consists of 14 residues. Trimming took off 5 bases at V and 4 bases at J, with 12 bases between the two ends. Looked up from germline, CDR1 is MNHEY and CDR2 is SVGEGT. The CDR3 coding sequence is TGTGCCAGCAGTGTGGGGCAAAGGAATCAGCCCCAGCATTTT. Protein: CASSVGQRNQPQHF.

The rearrangement uses TRBV7-9 and TRBJ2-1; TRBD2 aligns across 7 bases. The CDR3 sequence is 15 residues long. V lost 1 base and J lost 4; bases outside the gene matches: 4. The germline V gene encodes CDR1 SEHNR and CDR2 FQNEAQ (reference sequence). The CDR3 loop is CASSLDGRTYNEQFF. The CDR3 nucleotides read TGTGCCAGCAGCTTAGACGGGAGGACTTACAATGAGCAGTTCTTC.

The chain uses TRBV6-6 and TRBJ2-2; TRBD2 matches at 10 bases. J lost 0 bases, V lost 6 bases, and 4 bases had no gene match. The CDR3 is made up of 16 amino acids. Germline assignment: CDR1 MNHNY and CDR2 SVGAGI (reference sequence). CDR3 in DNA: TGTGCCAGCAGCCAAGCGGGGGGGGCGAACACCGGGGAGCTGTTTTTT. Its protein is CASSQAGGANTGELFF.

The CDR3 here is CSVARWASGRSSYEQYF. The CDR3 bases are TGCAGCGTTGCTCGCTGGGCTAGCGGACGTAGCTCCTACGAGCAGTACTTC. The J gene is TRBJ2-7, the V gene TRBV29-1; TRBD2 matches at 7 bases. Germline lookup yields CDR1 SQVTM and CDR2 ANQGSEA. The CDR3 has 17 amino acids. The ends lost 4 bases at V and 0 bases at J; junction bases unmatched: 15.

V usage is TRBV3-1 (or the pseudogene TRBV3-2) and J usage is TRBJ2-1; 8 positions match TRBD2. Germline V gene sequence: CDR1 LGHDT, CDR2 YNNKEL (reference sequence). Trimming took 8 bases from V and 7 from J; bases not matched to a gene: 16. This CDR3 is 16 amino acids long. CDR3 nucleotides: TGTGCCAGCCGATCTAGGAGCGGGAGCAATTATAATGAGCAGTTCTTC. Its translation is CASRSRSGSNYNEQFF.

The chain combines TRBV19 with TRBJ2-7, with 9 bases aligning to TRBD2. The CDR3 sequence is 15 residues long. The V and J ends lost 5 bases and 4 bases, in that order; junction bases with no gene match: 9. Germline V gene data show CDR1 as LNHDA and CDR2 as SQIVND (reference sequence). The CDR3 region is CASSVHLAGKYEQYF. The CDR3 DNA reads TGTGCCAGTAGTGTCCATCTAGCGGGAAAATACGAGCAGTACTTC.

The chain uses TRBV28 and TRBJ2-6; D may be TRBD1 (5 bases). Germline V lookup: CDR1 MDHEN, CDR2 SYDVKM. The V gene lost 3 bases and the J gene lost 2 bases, with 14 bases spanning the gap. This CDR3 is built from 17 residues. CDR3 sequence reads: CASSLAEGAAGANVLTF. CDR3 nucleotide sequence: TGTGCCAGCAGTTTGGCGGAAGGGGCAGCTGGGGCCAACGTCCTGACTTTC.